This record concerns one T cell receptor (beta chain) sequence. Its specificity is not known. The data stem from a study of cytomegalovirus exposure and HLA in healthy donors. The CDR3 is made up of 16 amino acids. Germline V gene sequence: CDR1 SGHTA, CDR2 FQGNSA. J lost 0 bases, V lost 5 bases, and 6 bases had no gene match. PCR used 60 Vbeta primers and 13 Jbeta primers. The method was immunoSEQ multiplex PCR; TCRdb's version includes in-frame clones alone and lacks a portion of them. The listing contains some 130,000 clones. Overall study findings and caveats: Further analysis was carried out later, and it showed several of the most significant clusters appearing linked to common viral pathogens. For TCR beta chains, V- and J-gene trimming was later linked to a missense DCLRE1C variant.

The sample was PBMCs. The receptor was derived from a woman between 40 and 55 years old in good health and CMV-seropositive. The chain joins TRBV7-2 to TRBJ1-4; 7 bases line up with TRBD1. CDR3 residues: CASSTETGATNEKLFF. The CDR3 coding sequence is TGTGCCAGCAGCACCGAAACAGGGGCAACTAATGAAAAACTGTTTTTT.